The rows below give T cell receptor beta chains drawn from one sample of a study of Tregs in tolerant kidney transplant recipients. Generated by immunoSEQ multiplex PCR, the TCRdb table keeps only in-frame clones and is missing some. The sample includes fewer than 20,000 clones, roughly four fifths seen only once; the top ten take 2% to 2.5%. Sequencing input: Tregs from blood. These receptors came from a human donor in good health. The CDR3 runs from the conserved cysteine through the conserved F or W. A D gene is named only where the DNA matches it firmly. Clone sizes are given selectively: once, few, many, or a class where the clone is expanded.

j_call d_call clone_size v_call cdr3_nt cdr3_aa
TRBJ2-7 . . TRBV27 TGTGCCAGCAGTCCCTACCGCTCCTACGGTTTGCGCGAGCAGTACTTC CASSPYRSYGLREQYF
TRBJ1-3 TRBD1 few TRBV19 TGTGCCAGTGGACAGGGGGCTGGAAACACCATATATTTT CASGQGAGNTIYF
TRBJ2-1 TRBD2 . TRBV2 TGTGCCAGCCTTGAAGCGGGGGGAGTGAATGAGCAGTTCTTC CASLEAGGVNEQFF
TRBJ2-1 . . TRBV7-9 TGTGCCAGCAGCTTATTTTCCGGGTCCTGGGGGTACAATGAGCAGTTCTTC CASSLFSGSWGYNEQFF
TRBJ2-1 . few TRBV6-1 TGTGCCAGCGGGTTGAGCAGGGGGGGCAATGAGCAGTTCTTC CASGLSRGGNEQFF
TRBJ1-5 . . TRBV5-8 TGTGCCAGCAGCTTGTCTGGGGGGACTACCCATCAGCCCCAGCATTTT CASSLSGGTTHQPQHF
TRBJ1-4 . . TRBV6-5 TGTGCCAGCAGTACGGGAGGTAGGGCTCGGGAAAAACTGTTTTTT CASSTGGRAREKLFF
TRBJ2-3 . . TRBV7-9 TGTGCCAGCAGCTACACAGATACGCAGTATTTT CASSYTDTQYF
TRBJ1-6 . . TRBV4-1 TGCGCCAGCAGCCAAGACAGGGCAGTCCAAGGGAATTCACCCCTCCACTTT CASSQDRAVQGNSPLHF
TRBJ1-2 TRBD1 . TRBV5-6 TGTGCCAGCAGCCGACAGGGCCCAAACTATGGCTACACCTTC CASSRQGPNYGYTF
TRBJ2-2 TRBD2 . TRBV7-2 TGTGCCAGCAGTTACGGACTAGCGGGTGGCGGGGAGCTGTTTTTT CASSYGLAGGGELFF
TRBJ1-3 . once TRBV7-9 TGTGCCAGCAGCTTCGGACAGGGAAACACCATATATTTT CASSFGQGNTIYF
TRBJ1-5 . . TRBV5-8 TGTGCCAGCAGCGCCTACTTAAACAATCAGCCCCAGCATTTT CASSAYLNNQPQHF
TRBJ2-7 . . TRBV18 TGTGCCAGCTCACCACCTATCACAGGCTACTACGAGCAGTACTTC CASSPPITGYYEQYF
TRBJ1-2 . . TRBV7-2 TGTGCCAGCAGCTCCCCCCGAGGGGATGACAGCTATGGCTACACCTTC CASSSPRGDDSYGYTF
TRBJ2-1 . few TRBV19 TGTGCCAGTACCCCGCCGGGGGAGTTCGATGAGCAGTTCTTC CASTPPGEFDEQFF
TRBJ2-1 . . TRBV9 TGTGCCAGCAGCTCAGACGGACAACACTACAATGAGCAGTTCTTC CASSSDGQHYNEQFF
TRBJ1-1 . . TRBV12-2 TGTGCAAGTCGCCCTCTCCAGGGGCCTATTCCCCTTATGAACACTGAAGCTTTCTTT CASRPLQGPIPLMNTEAFF
TRBJ1-3 . . TRBV30 TGTGCCTGGAGTGTAAACGGGAACTCTGGAAACACCATATATTTT CAWSVNGNSGNTIYF
TRBJ2-1 . . TRBV7-9 TGTGCCAGCAGCCCCCAGCGACAGGTACGCAATGAGCAGTTCTTC CASSPQRQVRNEQFF
TRBJ2-1 . . TRBV21-1 TGTGCCAGCAGCAAAGGGCCAGATGATGAGCAGTTCTTC CASSKGPDDEQFF
TRBJ1-1 . once TRBV7-2 TGTGCCAGCAGCTTAACAATCGGGTCGGGAGTTGCTTTCTTT CASSLTIGSGVAFF
TRBJ2-7 . few TRBV27 TGTGCCAGCAGAGCCGCGACAGGACGCGAGCAGTACTTC CASRAATGREQYF
TRBJ2-2 TRBD2 . TRBV11-1 TGTGCCAGCAGGTCCCTTCGCGGGGGGAACACCGGGGAGCTGTTTTTT CASRSLRGGNTGELFF
TRBJ2-7 . . TRBV1 TGCACCAGCAGCCAGACTAGCGGGTACGAGCAGTACTTC CTSSQTSGYEQYF
TRBJ2-1 TRBD2 few TRBV6-4 TGTGCCAGCAGTGCTGGCGGGAGGGGAGGGTCGGAGCAGTTCTTC CASSAGGRGGSEQFF
TRBJ1-5 TRBD1 . TRBV2 TGTGCCAGCAGTCAACAGGGGGCGGACAATCAGCCCCAGCATTTT CASSQQGADNQPQHF
TRBJ2-5 . . TRBV5-1 TGCGCCAGCAGCTTGGACCCGTCAGGGACCCAGTACTTC CASSLDPSGTQYF
TRBJ1-1 . . TRBV11-2 TGTGCCAGCAGCTTAGAGATTGAAGCTGAAGCTTTCTTT CASSLEIEAEAFF
TRBJ1-4 TRBD1 . TRBV19 TGTGCCAGTAGTAGGACAGGGAGGCTTCAGGAAAAACTGTTTTTT CASSRTGRLQEKLFF
TRBJ1-1 . . TRBV7-2 TGTGCCAGCAGCTTAGCTGGAGGGAACACTGAAGCTTTCTTT CASSLAGGNTEAFF
TRBJ1-2 . . TRBV7-9 TGTGCCAGCAGCTCCAATTGGCCCGAAGACTATGGCTACACCTTC CASSSNWPEDYGYTF
TRBJ2-1 TRBD1 . TRBV5-1 TGCGCCAGCAGCTTGGGTACAGGGGCGCTATACAATGAGCAGTTCTTC CASSLGTGALYNEQFF
TRBJ1-5 . . TRBV5-6 TGTGCCAGCAGCTTTTATGAGGGCAATCAGCCCCAGCATTTT CASSFYEGNQPQHF
TRBJ1-1 . once TRBV4-2 TGTGCCAGCAGCCAAGGGCAGGCTGGGCCTGAAGCTTTCTTT CASSQGQAGPEAFF
TRBJ1-2 . . TRBV18 TGTGCCAGCTCGGTAGGAGAGTCTCGAGGCTACACCTTC CASSVGESRGYTF
TRBJ2-1 TRBD2 . TRBV9 TGTGCCAGCAGCGTAGGGACTAGCGGGAGCAATGAGCAGTTCTTC CASSVGTSGSNEQFF
TRBJ1-1 . . TRBV5-1 TGCGCCAGCAGAGAGGGGAGCGAAGCTTTCTTT CASREGSEAFF
TRBJ2-1 . . TRBV7-2 TGTGCCAGCAGCTTAACGCGGTCGAGGAACTCCTACAATGAGCAGTTCTTC CASSLTRSRNSYNEQFF
TRBJ1-2 . . TRBV28 TGTGCCAGCAGTCCAAGCGCCAGGGTAAAGGCTTTATACTATGGCTACACCTTC CASSPSARVKALYYGYTF
TRBJ2-5 TRBD2 . TRBV9 TGTGCCAGCAGCGTAGTCGGGGGGGCCTTAGAGACCCAGTACTTC CASSVVGGALETQYF
TRBJ2-5 . . TRBV2 TGTGCCAGCAGGGAACGGGAGACCCAGTACTTC CASRERETQYF
TRBJ2-1 TRBD2 . TRBV7-2 TGTGCCAGCAGCTTAGCCAGCGGGAGTATCAATGAGCAGTTCTTC CASSLASGSINEQFF
TRBJ2-1 . . TRBV5-4 TGTGCCAGCAGCCCCCCGGGGTTAAACAATGAGCAGTTCTTC CASSPPGLNNEQFF
TRBJ2-5 . . TRBV6-1 TGTGCCAGCGGTTGGCAGGGGGGATCTAGGGAGACCCAGTACTTC CASGWQGGSRETQYF
TRBJ1-4 TRBD1 . TRBV19 TGTGCCAGTAGTGTGGACAGGGGAAATGAAAAACTGTTTTTT CASSVDRGNEKLFF
TRBJ2-7 . . TRBV5-6 TGTGCCAGCAGCTTAGGCCAACAAGGTGCCACTCAGTACTTC CASSLGQQGATQYF
TRBJ1-1 . . TRBV28 TGTGCCAGCAGTCCCTACCGATCGGACACTGAAGCTTTCTTT CASSPYRSDTEAFF
TRBJ2-5 . . TRBV6-6 TGTGCCAGCAGTTACGTTTCCGGGGGGCCCTGGGAGACCCAGTACTTC CASSYVSGGPWETQYF
TRBJ1-2 TRBD1 . TRBV27 TGTGCCAGCAGTACCGGGACAGGTACCTACTACACCTTC CASSTGTGTYYTF
TRBJ2-3 . . TRBV30 TGTGCCTGGAGTGCCCTCTCCCCCACAGATACGCAGTATTTT CAWSALSPTDTQYF
TRBJ1-2 . . TRBV2 TGTGCCAGCAGTGATTCTTTCTATGGCTACACCTTT CASSDSFYGYTF
TRBJ1-1 . . TRBV13 TGTGCCAGCAGCTCTAGTGGGGTTACTGAAGCTTTCTTT CASSSSGVTEAFF
TRBJ2-7 TRBD2 . TRBV7-7 TGTGCCAGCACCATCCCCGGGGGGGAGATCGCCTACGAGCAGTACTTC CASTIPGGEIAYEQYF
TRBJ1-1 . . TRBV30 TGTGCCTGGAGTACCCTTGACAGGAACACTGAAGCTTTCTTT CAWSTLDRNTEAFF